This T cell receptor beta chain is drawn from a study of T-cell memory formation after mild COVID-19. Study conclusions and caveats: Pre-infection memory carried some responding clones, suggesting that cross-reactive memory joined.

A single record per CDR3 protein comes from TCRdb applying MiXCR to the 5' RACE reads. Seen here are some 280,000 distinct CDR3 sequences, around 16% observed once, and the top ten hold more than 20%. A few counts support this clonotype. Its antigen is still unknown. The length of the CDR3 is 18 residues. V dropped 2 bases and J dropped 1; count of bases not matched to a gene: 13. Per germline, CDR1 MNHNY and CDR2 SVGAGI (reference sequence). The source of this sequence is a man aged 18 to 30 who had mild COVID-19 (a few samples of this study predate the infection). Cell type and time point are not known. V gene TRBV6-6 combines with J gene TRBJ2-5; 7 bases line up with TRBD2. The specimen was PBMCs or a T cell subset sorted from them (not recorded which). The CDR3 sequence is CASSYPSIGSGSQETQYF. The CDR3 coding sequence is TGTGCCAGCAGTTACCCGAGCATAGGTAGCGGGTCCCAAGAGACCCAGTACTTC.